The 8 T cell receptor beta chains given below trace back to one sample, sequenced in a study of blood T cell repertoires in COVID-19 (dated by TCRdb to 2020 to 2021). Library preparation was by the immunoSEQ multiplex PCR assay. This immuneACCESS table, as held by TCRdb, lists in-frame sequences with V and J called but not all clones. Of the missing ones, under half trace to an unresolved V gene in checked studies; the others have no known cause. This sample has roughly 250,000 clones in its table, and 80% to 90% of those were observed once. The ten largest clones add up to more than 3.5% of the sample. The material sequenced was PBMCs or T cells enriched from blood (not recorded which). The source of these receptors is a woman aged 25 to 39 who had recovered from COVID-19.

The chain recombines TRBV4-1 with TRBJ2-6; no firm D call. The germline V gene has CDR1 MGHRA and CDR2 YSYEKL. CDR3 size: 18 residues. V was cut by 6 bases and J by 2 bases, with 20 bases left in between. The CDR3 region is CASRPRVLWKTGANVLTF. The CDR3 nucleotides read TGCGCCAGCAGGCCCCGGGTCCTATGGAAGACTGGGGCCAACGTCCTGACTTTC.

CDR3 residues: CASSVTSLIYEQFF. In DNA form, the CDR3 reads TGTGCCAGCAGCGTGACTAGCCTAATTTATGAGCAGTTCTTC. This sequence joins TRBV9 and TRBJ2-1, with 7 bases that match TRBD2. J lost 8 bases, V lost 2 bases, and 7 bases had no gene match. The CDR3 runs to 14 residues. In germline, CDR1 is SGDLS, CDR2 YYNGEE.

The chain is built from TRBV14 and TRBJ1-6, with D perhaps matching TRBD1 (6 bases). Per the germline V gene, CDR1 is SGHDN and CDR2 is FVKESK. This CDR3 is 15 amino acids long. V lost 5 bases and J 4 bases, leaving 12 bases between the germline ends. CDR3 in DNA: TGTGCCAGCAGCTACGGACAGTTGTATAATTCACCCCTCCACTTT. Residues: CASSYGQLYNSPLHF.

The chain is built from TRBV6-5 and TRBJ2-1; TRBD2 aligns across 7 bases. This CDR3 has 15 amino acids. The germline V gene encodes CDR1 MNHEY and CDR2 SVGAGI. The ends lost 0 bases at V and 4 bases at J; junction bases unmatched: 3. The chain's CDR3 is CASSYSGGSYNEQFF. CDR3 DNA: TGTGCCAGCAGTTACTCGGGAGGGTCTTACAATGAGCAGTTCTTC.

The rearrangement uses TRBV25-1 and TRBJ1-4; D possibly corresponds to TRBD1 (5 bases). The ends were cut back, 6 bases at V and 8 bases at J, with 16 bases in the middle. Germline V CDR1 and CDR2: MGHDK, SYGVNS. The CDR3 is 14 amino acids. CDR3 residues: CASSPGGEGEKLFF. CDR3 nucleotide sequence: TGTGCCAGCAGCCCCGGGGGGGAGGGAGAAAAACTGTTTTTT.

This sequence joins TRBV28 and TRBJ1-2, with 9 bases matching TRBD1. The CDR3 runs to 17 residues. The V segment lost 1 base and the J segment 2 bases; nucleotides outside the gene matches: 8. Germline V gene data show CDR1 as MDHEN and CDR2 as SYDVKM. The CDR3 loop reads CASSLSPPGQGNYGYTF. CDR3 in DNA: TGTGCCAGCAGTTTATCGCCTCCCGGACAGGGGAACTATGGCTACACCTTC.

This sequence joins TRBV6-5 and TRBJ2-7, with 9 bases identical to TRBD2. Trimming at V came to 2 bases and at J to 2 bases, leaving 1 base not matched to a gene. The CDR3 covers 14 residues. Germline V CDR1 and CDR2: MNHEY, SVGAGI. The CDR3 sequence is CASSYKREAYEQYF. The CDR3 nucleotides read TGTGCCAGCAGTTACAAGCGGGAGGCCTACGAGCAGTACTTC.

CDR3 sequence reads: CASSPSAGGNTGELFF. CDR3 sequence (DNA): TGTGCCAGCAGCCCTTCCGCAGGGGGCAACACCGGGGAGCTGTTTTTT. The rearrangement uses TRBV7-3 and TRBJ2-2, with 8 bases identical to TRBD1. With 5 bases clipped from V and 2 bases from J, the junction kept 7 bases outside the gene matches. CDR3 length: 16 amino acids. Germline CDR1 is SGHTA and CDR2 is FQGTGA.